This entry lists 22 T cell receptor beta chains sequenced from one sample in a study of long-term antiretroviral therapy in people with HIV. Assay version v3.0 of immunoSEQ was used, and it was run at survey level. Using immunoSEQ multiplex PCR, the repertoire was profiled, and TCRdb retains in-frame clones only, with some absent. The top ten clones hold about an eighth of a sample with 15,000 to 20,000 clones, over 65% of them seen once. The specimen was unsorted PBMCs, collected 0.5 years before starting antiretroviral therapy. The receptors shown here come from a woman between 50 and 59 years old with HIV.

Remarks on this clone: Other DNA sequences in the same sample also yield this CDR3. The chain couples TRBV10-3 to TRBJ1-6; no clear D. The CDR3 has 14 amino acids. Trimming stripped 6 bases from V and 9 bases from J, with 15 bases between. CDR1 is ENHRY and CDR2 is SYGVKD in the germline V gene. CDR3 loop: CAIRKVVVGSPLHF. In DNA, the CDR3 is TGTGCCATCAGAAAGGTGGTCGTCGGTTCACCCCTCCACTTT.

This clone was seen only a few times. J is TRBJ2-5 and V is TRBV7-9, with 7 positions matching TRBD1. Germline CDR1 reads SEHNR; CDR2 reads FQNEAQ (reference sequence). The trim removed 5 bases at V and 2 bases at J, leaving 2 bases unmatched. The CDR3 is 13 amino acids. CDR3 in DNA: TGTGCCAGCAGCGGGACAGTACAAGAGACCCAGTACTTC. Translated: CASSGTVQETQYF.

The CDR3 DNA reads TGCGCCAGCAGCTTGGACAGCCCCACAGATACGCAGTATTTT. This encodes CASSLDSPTDTQYF. The chain carries TRBV5-1 and TRBJ2-3; D gene ambiguous. Trimming took 0 bases from V and 2 from J, leaving 7 bases between them. Per the germline V gene, CDR1 is SGHRS and CDR2 is YFSETQ. CDR3 length: 14 residues.

The chain recombines TRBV7-4 with TRBJ2-7; the D gene could be TRBD1 or TRBD2 (6 bases each). The CDR3 is 12 amino acids. The ends were cut back, 2 bases at V and 7 bases at J, with 9 bases in the middle. CDR1 and CDR2 (germline): SGHVT, SQSDAQ. The CDR3 bases are TGTGCCAGCAGCTTAAGGGGGGAGGAGCAGTACGTC. Translated: CASSLRGEEQYV.

This clone was observed once. The rearrangement uses TRBV5-1 and TRBJ2-7; 8 bases are shared with TRBD1. Germline V CDR1 and CDR2: SGHRS, YFSETQ. This CDR3 contains 14 residues. Germline trimming cut 4 bases from V and 4 bases from J; bases unmatched to any gene: 7. CDR3 protein: CASSDGQGGYEQYV. Written as DNA, the CDR3 is TGCGCCAGCAGCGATGGACAGGGAGGATACGAGCAGTACGTC.

The chain joins TRBV6-1 to TRBJ2-7, with 7 bases lining up with TRBD1. The CDR3 spans 15 residues. The J segment lost 5 bases and the V segment lost 2 bases, leaving 9 bases of the junction unmatched. Germline CDR1 is MNHNS and CDR2 is SASEGT. Here the CDR3 DNA reads TGTGCCAGCAGTGAATTAGGGGACAGTTTTAACGAGCAGTACGTC. As protein: CASSELGDSFNEQYV.

The CDR3 nucleotides are TGTGCCATCAGTGACGGGGGGGCGGCCGGGGAGCTGTTTTTT. Amino acids: CAISDGGAAGELFF. The rearrangement joins TRBV10-3 to TRBJ2-2; 8 bases match TRBD2. Germline CDR1 ENHRY, CDR2 SYGVKD. CDR3 length: 14 residues. With 3 bases clipped from V and 6 bases from J, the junction kept 3 bases outside the gene matches.

The chain carries TRBV5-6 and TRBJ1-2; 8 positions match TRBD1. The length of the CDR3 is 18 residues. CDR1 SGHDT and CDR2 YYEEEE come from the germline V gene. The V and J ends lost 4 bases and 2 bases, in that order; junction bases with no gene match: 16. The CDR3 loop is CASSPETGVKIINYGYTF. CDR3 in DNA: TGTGCCAGCAGCCCTGAGACAGGGGTAAAAATAATCAACTATGGCTACACCTTC.

The chain employs TRBV29-1 and TRBJ1-1; D call uncertain. Germline assignment: CDR1 SQVTM and CDR2 ANQGSEA. V was trimmed by 3 bases and J by 3 bases, leaving 17 bases between them. The CDR3 has 15 amino acids. The CDR3 DNA follows: TGCAGCGTTGAGTCCCCACTCAGGCGGGACACTGAAGCTTTCTTT. It yields the protein CSVESPLRRDTEAFF.

The chain is built from TRBV5-1 and TRBJ2-5; 9 bases match TRBD2. Germline CDR1 is SGHRS and CDR2 is YFSETQ. This CDR3 region has 17 residues. Trimming cost V 0 bases and J 1 base; bases outside gene matches: 7. CDR3 residues: CASSLVASGAFQETQYF. The CDR3 region has the DNA TGCGCCAGCAGCTTGGTGGCTAGCGGGGCGTTCCAAGAGACCCAGTACTTC.

The chain uses TRBV13 and TRBJ2-7, with D hard to call. CDR1 and CDR2 from the germline V gene are PRHDT and FYEKMQ (reference sequence). Trimming took off 0 bases at V and 6 bases at J, with 9 bases between the two ends. The CDR3 extends over 13 amino acids. The CDR3: CASSLGYSGEQYF. The CDR3 DNA sequence: TGTGCCAGCAGCTTAGGATACTCGGGCGAGCAGTACTTC.

V gene TRBV11-2 combines with J gene TRBJ2-1; 7 bases are shared with TRBD1. V shed 5 bases and J 3 bases; nucleotides not matched to a gene: 7. This CDR3 is 15 amino acids long. The germline gives CDR1 SGHAT, CDR2 FQNNGV. CDR3 bases: TGTGCCAGCAGCCTCAACGGACAGGACTACAATGAGCAGTTCTTC. It translates to CASSLNGQDYNEQFF.

The V call is TRBV5-4, the J call TRBJ1-1; perhaps TRBD1 as D (5 bases). CDR1 and CDR2 from the germline V gene are SGHNT and YYREEE (reference sequence). The ends were cut back, 4 bases at V and 1 base at J, with 11 bases in the middle. This CDR3 comprises 14 residues. The CDR3 protein is CASSPNDRNTEAFF. The CDR3 coding sequence is TGTGCCAGCAGCCCTAACGACAGGAACACTGAAGCTTTCTTT.

The V and J genes are TRBV9 and TRBJ2-5; 7 nucleotides match TRBD2. After removal of 0 bases from V and 1 base from J, the junction contained 3 bases not matched to a gene. Germline CDR1 and CDR2: SGDLS and YYNGEE. The CDR3 runs 15 residues. This CDR3 is CASSVEGGGQETQYF. The CDR3 DNA follows: TGTGCCAGCAGCGTAGAGGGCGGGGGCCAAGAGACCCAGTACTTC.

The J gene is TRBJ1-2, the V gene TRBV25-1; no clear D. CDR1 and CDR2 from the germline V gene are MGHDK and SYGVNS. This CDR3 spans 16 amino acids. Trimming removed 6 bases at V and 1 base at J, with 18 bases between. CDR3 sequence (DNA): TGTGCCAGCAGCCCCCAACCTCAAGAGAGTAACTATGGCTACACCTTC. Encoded protein: CASSPQPQESNYGYTF.

This clone showed up just a few times. V usage is TRBV12-1 and J usage is TRBJ2-7; the table names TRBD1, a call not compared with the DNA. TRBV12-1 is a pseudogene locus. The CDR3 runs to 15 residues. For the CDR3, the DNA is TGTGCCAGCAGCTTCCGGACAGGGGACACCTACGAGCAGTACGTC. The encoded protein is CASSFRTGDTYEQYV.

There are a few counts of this clone. The rearrangement joins TRBV2 to TRBJ1-2, with D possibly TRBD1 on 6 matching bases. This CDR3 has 13 amino acids. Looked up from germline, CDR1 is SNHLY and CDR2 is FYNNEI. V was pared by 3 bases and J by 7 bases, with 12 bases between. The CDR3 reads CASSDQGLSGYTF. CDR3 nucleotides: TGTGCCAGCAGTGATCAGGGGCTGTCTGGCTACACCTTC.

The chain carries TRBV30 and TRBJ2-5, with 12 bases fitting TRBD1. The V segment lost 3 bases and the J segment 7 bases; nucleotides outside the gene matches: 9. The CDR3 contains 15 residues. Germline loops: CDR1 GTSNPN, CDR2 SVGIG (reference sequence). CDR3 in DNA: TGTGCCTGGAGCCCCGGGACAGGGGGCAGGTCGACCCAGTACTTC. Translating gives CAWSPGTGGRSTQYF.

The V call is TRBV6-1, the J call TRBJ2-3; 13 bases fit TRBD2. This CDR3 contains 17 residues. The V segment lost 2 bases and the J segment 6 bases; nucleotides outside the gene matches: 8. Germline CDR1 is MNHNS and CDR2 is SASEGT. Here the CDR3 reads CASSEPKLAGGPDTQYF. Written as DNA, the CDR3 is TGTGCCAGCAGTGAACCCAAACTAGCGGGGGGGCCCGATACGCAGTATTTT.

The chain uses TRBV6-5 and TRBJ2-3; 8 bases are a match to TRBD2. V lost 0 bases and J lost 1; bases outside the gene matches: 3. This CDR3 contains 16 residues. The germline V gene has CDR1 MNHEY and CDR2 SVGAGI. CDR3: CASSYSKTSGTDTQYF. CDR3 DNA: TGTGCCAGCAGTTACTCGAAGACTAGCGGCACAGATACGCAGTATTTT.

The chain carries TRBV11-2 and TRBJ2-3, with D perhaps TRBD1 (6 bases). The CDR3 consists of 13 residues. From germline, CDR1 is SGHAT and CDR2 FQNNGV. The germline V and J ends were trimmed by 4 bases and 4 bases, with 9 bases remaining between them. The CDR3 region has the DNA TGTGCCAGCAGCTCCCCAGGGGCAGATACGCAGTATTTT. It specifies CASSSPGADTQYF. The variable domain in full, completed from reference TRBV11-2 and TRBJ2-3, reads EAGVAQSPRYKIIEKRQSVAFWCNPISGHATLYWYQQILGQGPKLLIQFQNNGVVDDSQLPKDRFSAERLKGVDSTLKIQPAKLEDSAVYLCASSSPGADTQYFGPGTRLTVL.

The sample holds a few counts of this clone. The V and J genes are TRBV6-4 and TRBJ1-6; D is unclear. The germline V and J ends were trimmed by 2 bases and 14 bases, with 13 bases remaining between them. Germline V gene lookup returns CDR1 MRHNA and CDR2 SNTAGT. CDR3 length: 13 residues. CDR3 nucleotides: TGTGCCAGCAGTGACGAGTCCGGCGGAGCCCTCCACTTT. Protein sequence: CASSDESGGALHF.